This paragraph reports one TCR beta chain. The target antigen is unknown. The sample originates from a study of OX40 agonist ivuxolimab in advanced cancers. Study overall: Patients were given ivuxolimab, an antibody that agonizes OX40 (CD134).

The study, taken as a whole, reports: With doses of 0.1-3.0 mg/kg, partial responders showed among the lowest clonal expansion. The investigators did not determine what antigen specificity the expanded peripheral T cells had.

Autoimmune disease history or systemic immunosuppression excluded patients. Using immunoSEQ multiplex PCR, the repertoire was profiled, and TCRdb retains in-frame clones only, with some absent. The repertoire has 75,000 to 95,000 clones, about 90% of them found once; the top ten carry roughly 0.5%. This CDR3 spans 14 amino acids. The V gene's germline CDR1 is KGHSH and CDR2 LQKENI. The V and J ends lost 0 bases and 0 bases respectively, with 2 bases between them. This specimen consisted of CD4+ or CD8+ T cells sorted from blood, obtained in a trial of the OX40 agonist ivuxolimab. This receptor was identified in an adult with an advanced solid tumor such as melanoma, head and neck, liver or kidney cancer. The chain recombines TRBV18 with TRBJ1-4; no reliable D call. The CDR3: CASSPPATNEKLFF. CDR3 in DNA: TGTGCCAGCTCACCACCTGCAACTAATGAAAAACTGTTTTTT. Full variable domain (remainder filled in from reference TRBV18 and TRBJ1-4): NAGVMQNPRHLVRRRGQEARLRCSPMKGHSHVYWYRQLPEEGLKFMVYLQKENIIDESGMPKERFSAEFPKEGPSILRIQQVVRGDSAAYFCASSPPATNEKLFFGSGTQLSVL.